This T cell receptor (beta chain) was found in a study of T-cell memory formation after mild COVID-19. Trimming cost V 0 bases and J 6 bases, with 10 bases left between them. Germline CDR1 is SGHTS and CDR2 is YDEGEE. This CDR3 spans 13 amino acids. TCRdb itself ran the 5' RACE reads through MiXCR, one entry per CDR3 protein. Of some 250,000 distinct CDR3 sequences listed, roughly 18% are singletons. This rearrangement joins TRBV5-8 to TRBJ2-7; tentative D call: TRBD2 (5 bases). Sequencing was performed on PBMCs or a T cell subset sorted from them (not recorded which). The TCR originated in a man aged 18 to 29 who had mild COVID-19 (a few samples of this study predate the infection). Cell type and time point are not known. CDR3 in DNA: TGTGCCAGCAGCTTGGGAGGGCGTAGCGAGCAGTACTTC. This gives the protein CASSLGGRSEQYF.